These 10 T cell receptor beta chains were sequenced from one sample in a study of beta chain features in type 1 diabetes. Isolated RNA was reverse transcribed in full, so expressed TCRB transcripts were sequenced. The assay was immunoSEQ multiplex PCR, and TCRdb's table has in-frame clones only and misses some. This table holds 310,000 or so clones, approximately 10% found once. These receptors' antigens are unknown. Regarding the study as a whole: Type 1 diabetes patients had TCRB CDR3s that were shorter (moderately but significantly so) in all four CD4+ subsets.

The material sequenced was central memory CD4+ T cells from blood. These receptor sequences come from a man aged 25 to 45 with type 1 diabetes.

The gene calls are TRBV5-1 and TRBJ1-2, with TRBD1 matching 8 bases. This CDR3 is 14 amino acids long. The V and J ends lost 4 bases and 7 bases, in that order; junction bases with no gene match: 9. Germline loops: CDR1 SGHRS, CDR2 YFSETQ. CDR3 in DNA: TGCGCCAGCAGCCGAGGACAGGGAGAGGCTGGCTACACCTTC. Its protein is CASSRGQGEAGYTF.

This clone was seen more than once but under ten times. This chain uses TRBV28 with TRBJ2-5; D perhaps matches TRBD1 (6 bases). CDR1 and CDR2 from the germline V gene are MDHEN and SYDVKM. The V gene lost 7 bases and the J gene lost 0 bases, with 18 bases spanning the gap. CDR3 length equals 16 residues. This chain's CDR3 is CASTTLGQGNQETQYF. The CDR3 DNA follows: TGTGCCAGCACCACTCTGGGGCAGGGGAACCAAGAGACCCAGTACTTC.

This clone was picked up many times. This chain connects TRBV27 to TRBJ1-4; tentatively, D is TRBD1 (5 bases). V lost 5 bases and J 5 bases, leaving 15 bases between the germline ends. CDR1 and CDR2 (germline): MNHEY, SMNVEV (reference sequence). This CDR3 is 15 amino acids long. The CDR3 region has the DNA TGTGCCAGCAGTCCCTTTAAGGGGTTGAATGAAAAACTGTTTTTT. Protein product: CASSPFKGLNEKLFF.

V is TRBV10-2 and J is TRBJ2-7, with D perhaps matching TRBD1 (5 bases). V gave up 2 bases and J gave up 2 bases, with 13 bases separating them. CDR3 length: 15 amino acids. The germline V gene has CDR1 WSHSY and CDR2 SAAADI. Written as DNA, the CDR3 is TGCGCCAGCAGTGAGAGTTTCAGGGCTACCTACGAGCAGTACTTC. This codes for CASSESFRATYEQYF.

CDR3 loop: CASSPSRFTEAFF. The CDR3, as DNA: TGTGCCAGTAGCCCGTCAAGATTCACTGAAGCTTTCTTT. The V gene is TRBV19, the J gene TRBJ1-1; D is unresolved. The CDR3 contains 13 residues. CDR1 and CDR2 from the germline V gene are LNHDA and SQIVND (reference sequence). V lost 6 bases to trimming and J lost 4 bases, with 12 bases between them. The whole variable domain, remainder taken from reference TRBV19 and TRBJ1-1, is DGGITQSPKYLFRKEGQNVTLSCEQNLNHDAMYWYRQDPGQGLRLIYYSQIVNDFQKGDIAEGYSVSREKKESFPLTVTSAQKNPTAFYLCASSPSRFTEAFFGQGTRLTVV.

The chain combines TRBV4-3 with TRBJ1-2; maybe TRBD1 (5 bases). Trimming shortened V by 0 bases and J by 4 bases, and 12 bases separated the two germline ends. The CDR3 has 15 amino acids. Germline V gene sequence: CDR1 LGHNA, CDR2 YSLEER. CDR3 sequence reads: CASSQDGGGTYGYTF. Written as DNA, the CDR3 is TGCGCCAGCAGCCAAGACGGCGGAGGGACCTATGGCTACACCTTC.

This clone was counted only a few times. V gene TRBV9 combines with J gene TRBJ1-1; maybe TRBD1 (6 bases). Trimming removed 4 bases at V and 4 bases at J, with 14 bases between. From germline, CDR1 is SGDLS and CDR2 YYNGEE. The CDR3 loop spans 14 amino acids. Written as DNA, the CDR3 is TGTGCCAGCAGCCCCGAGGGGGGCTCCACTGAAGCTTTCTTT. Protein: CASSPEGGSTEAFF.

For this clone: Other DNA sequences in this specimen translate into the identical CDR3. The chain has TRBV11-2 and TRBJ2-2; no clear D. V lost 5 bases and J lost 3, with 4 bases in between. Germline lookup yields CDR1 SGHAT and CDR2 FQNNGV. The CDR3 spans 12 residues. CDR3 in amino acids: CASSPHTGELFF. The CDR3 coding sequence is TGTGCCAGCAGCCCCCACACCGGGGAGCTGTTTTTT.

This clone was seen more than once but under ten times. This chain uses TRBV19 with TRBJ1-1; D call uncertain. Germline CDR1 reads LNHDA; CDR2 reads SQIVND (reference sequence). This CDR3 contains 15 residues. V was cut by 7 bases and J by 0 bases, with 15 bases left in between. CDR3 amino acids: CASTAVQNMNTEAFF. CDR3 in DNA: TGTGCCAGTACCGCCGTACAGAACATGAACACTGAAGCTTTCTTT.

The chain is built from TRBV6-6 and TRBJ1-2; a weak D match, TRBD1 (5 bases). Germline V gene data show CDR1 as MNHNY and CDR2 as SVGAGI (reference sequence). This CDR3 has 13 amino acids. The ends were cut back, 4 bases at V and 7 bases at J, with 13 bases in the middle. CDR3 residues: CASSFAGGTGYTF. CDR3 coding DNA: TGTGCCAGCAGTTTCGCCGGGGGAACTGGCTACACCTTC.